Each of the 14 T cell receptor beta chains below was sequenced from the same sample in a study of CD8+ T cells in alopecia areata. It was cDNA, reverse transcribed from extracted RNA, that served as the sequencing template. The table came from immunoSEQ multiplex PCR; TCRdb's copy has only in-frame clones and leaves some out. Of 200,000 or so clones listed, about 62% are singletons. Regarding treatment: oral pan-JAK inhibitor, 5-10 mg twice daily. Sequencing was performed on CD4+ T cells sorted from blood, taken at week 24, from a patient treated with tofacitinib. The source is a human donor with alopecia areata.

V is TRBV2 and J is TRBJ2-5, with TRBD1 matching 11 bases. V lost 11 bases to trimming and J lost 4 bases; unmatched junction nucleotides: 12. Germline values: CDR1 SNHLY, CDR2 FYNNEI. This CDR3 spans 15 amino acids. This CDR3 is CAGVTGTGGGETQYF. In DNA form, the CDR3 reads TGTGCCGGAGTTACCGGGACAGGGGGTGGAGAGACCCAGTACTTC. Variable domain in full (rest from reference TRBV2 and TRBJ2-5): EPEVTQTPSHQVTQMGQEVILRCVPISNHLYFYWYRQILGQKVEFLVSFYNNEISEKSEIFDDQFSVERPDGSNFTLKIRSTKLEDSAMYFCAGVTGTGGGETQYFGPGTRLLVL.

The CDR3 is CASSFRNRQGDEQFF. The CDR3 nucleotides read TGTGCCAGCAGCTTCCGAAATCGACAGGGCGATGAGCAGTTCTTC. The genes are TRBV7-2 and TRBJ2-1, with TRBD1 identical over 7 bases. Germline CDR1 and CDR2: SGHTA and FQGNSA. This CDR3 contains 15 residues. V lost 3 bases and J lost 8; bases outside the gene matches: 10.

This CDR3 is CASTQGALNQPQHF. The DNA of the CDR3 is TGTGCCAGCACTCAGGGGGCCCTCAATCAGCCCCAGCATTTT. This rearrangement joins TRBV2 to TRBJ1-5; TRBD1 matches 8 bases. With V trimmed by 7 bases and J by 3 bases, 5 bases remained unmatched. Germline V gene sequence: CDR1 SNHLY, CDR2 FYNNEI. This CDR3 comprises 14 residues.

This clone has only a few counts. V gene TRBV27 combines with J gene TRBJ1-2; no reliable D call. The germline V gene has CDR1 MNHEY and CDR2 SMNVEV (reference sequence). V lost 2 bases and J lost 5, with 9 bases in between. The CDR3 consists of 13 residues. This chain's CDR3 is CASSLREEYGYTF. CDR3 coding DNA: TGTGCCAGCAGTTTAAGGGAAGAGTATGGCTACACCTTC.

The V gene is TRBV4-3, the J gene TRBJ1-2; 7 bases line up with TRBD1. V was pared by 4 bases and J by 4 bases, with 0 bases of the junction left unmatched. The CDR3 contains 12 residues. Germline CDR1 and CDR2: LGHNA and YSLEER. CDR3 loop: CASSRDSYGYTF. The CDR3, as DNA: TGCGCCAGCAGCCGGGACAGCTATGGCTACACCTTC.

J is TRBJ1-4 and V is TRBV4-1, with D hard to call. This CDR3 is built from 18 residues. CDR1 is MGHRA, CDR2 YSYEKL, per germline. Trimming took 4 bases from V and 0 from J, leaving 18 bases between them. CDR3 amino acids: CASSPKGSSSPTNEKLFF. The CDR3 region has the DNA TGCGCCAGCAGCCCTAAAGGGAGCTCATCCCCAACTAATGAAAAACTGTTTTTT.

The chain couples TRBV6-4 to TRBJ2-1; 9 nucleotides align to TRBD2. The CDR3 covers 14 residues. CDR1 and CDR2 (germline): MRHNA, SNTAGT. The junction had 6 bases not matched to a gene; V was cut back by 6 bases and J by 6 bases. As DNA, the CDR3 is TGTGCCAGCAGCCGGCGGGAGGGTTCCAATGAGCAGTTCTTC. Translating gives CASSRREGSNEQFF.

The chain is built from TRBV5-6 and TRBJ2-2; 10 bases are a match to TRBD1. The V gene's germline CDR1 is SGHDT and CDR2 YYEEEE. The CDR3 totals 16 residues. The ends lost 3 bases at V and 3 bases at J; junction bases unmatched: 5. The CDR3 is CASSSDRGRDTGELFF. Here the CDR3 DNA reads TGTGCCAGCAGCTCCGACAGGGGGCGCGACACCGGGGAGCTGTTTTTT.

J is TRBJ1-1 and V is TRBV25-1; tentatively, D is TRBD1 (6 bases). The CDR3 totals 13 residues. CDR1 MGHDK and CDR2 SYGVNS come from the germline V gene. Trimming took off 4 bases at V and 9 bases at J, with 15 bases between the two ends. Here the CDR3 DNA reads TGTGCCAGCAGTGTAGGGGGGCCACTGAAAGCTTTCTTT. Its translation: CASSVGGPLKAFF.

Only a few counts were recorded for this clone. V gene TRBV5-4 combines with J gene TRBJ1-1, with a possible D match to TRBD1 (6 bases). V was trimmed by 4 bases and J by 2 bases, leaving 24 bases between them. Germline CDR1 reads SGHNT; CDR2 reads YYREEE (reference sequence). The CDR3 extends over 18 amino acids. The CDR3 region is CASSLPVGGQRPNTEAFF. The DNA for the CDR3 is TGTGCCAGCAGCCTACCTGTCGGGGGGCAGCGGCCCAACACTGAAGCTTTCTTT.

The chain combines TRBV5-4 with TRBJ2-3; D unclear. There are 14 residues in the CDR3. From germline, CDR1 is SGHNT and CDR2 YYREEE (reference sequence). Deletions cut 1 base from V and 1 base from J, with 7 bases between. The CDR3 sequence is CASSLRQGTDTQYF. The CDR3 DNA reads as TGTGCCAGCAGCTTGAGGCAGGGCACAGATACGCAGTATTTT.

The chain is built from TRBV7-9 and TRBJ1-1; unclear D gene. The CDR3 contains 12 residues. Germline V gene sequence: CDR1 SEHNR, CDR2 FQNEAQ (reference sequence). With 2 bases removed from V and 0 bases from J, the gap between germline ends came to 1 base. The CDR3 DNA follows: TGTGCCAGCAGCTTAATGAACACTGAAGCTTTCTTT. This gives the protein CASSLMNTEAFF.

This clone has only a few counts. The CDR3 DNA sequence: TGTGCCAGCAGGAGACAGGGCGACGGCTACGAGCAGTACTTC. Translating gives CASRRQGDGYEQYF. V is TRBV13 and J is TRBJ2-7, with 7 positions matching TRBD1. This CDR3 is built from 14 residues. CDR1 PRHDT and CDR2 FYEKMQ come from the germline V gene (reference sequence). V shed 6 bases and J 3 bases; nucleotides not matched to a gene: 8.

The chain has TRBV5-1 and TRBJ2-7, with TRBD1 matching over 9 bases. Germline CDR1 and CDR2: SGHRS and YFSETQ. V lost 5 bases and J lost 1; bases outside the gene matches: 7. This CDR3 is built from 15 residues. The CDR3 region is CASRAGTGTSYEQYF. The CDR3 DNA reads TGCGCCAGCAGGGCCGGGACAGGGACATCCTACGAGCAGTACTTC.